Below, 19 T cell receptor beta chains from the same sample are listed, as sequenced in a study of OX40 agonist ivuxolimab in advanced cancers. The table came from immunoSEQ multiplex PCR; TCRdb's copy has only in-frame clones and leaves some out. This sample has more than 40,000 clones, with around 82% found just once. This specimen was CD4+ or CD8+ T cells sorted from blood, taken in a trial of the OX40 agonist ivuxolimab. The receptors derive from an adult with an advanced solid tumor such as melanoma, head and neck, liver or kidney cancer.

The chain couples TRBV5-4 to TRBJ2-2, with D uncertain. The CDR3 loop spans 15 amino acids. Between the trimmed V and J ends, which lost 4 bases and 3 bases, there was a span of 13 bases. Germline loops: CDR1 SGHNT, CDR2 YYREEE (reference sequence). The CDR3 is CASSNLDQYTGELFF. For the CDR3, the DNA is TGTGCCAGCAGCAACCTTGACCAATACACCGGGGAGCTGTTTTTT.

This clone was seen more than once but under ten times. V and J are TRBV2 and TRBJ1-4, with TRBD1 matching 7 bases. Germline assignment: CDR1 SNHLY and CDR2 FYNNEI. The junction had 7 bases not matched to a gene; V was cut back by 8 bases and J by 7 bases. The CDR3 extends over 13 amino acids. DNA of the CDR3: TGTGCCAGCGTATGGACAGGAGGTGAAAAACTGTTTTTT. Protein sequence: CASVWTGGEKLFF. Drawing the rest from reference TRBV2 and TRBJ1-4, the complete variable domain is EPEVTQTPSHQVTQMGQEVILRCVPISNHLYFYWYRQILGQKVEFLVSFYNNEISEKSEIFDDQFSVERPDGSNFTLKIRSTKLEDSAMYFCASVWTGGEKLFFGSGTQLSVL.

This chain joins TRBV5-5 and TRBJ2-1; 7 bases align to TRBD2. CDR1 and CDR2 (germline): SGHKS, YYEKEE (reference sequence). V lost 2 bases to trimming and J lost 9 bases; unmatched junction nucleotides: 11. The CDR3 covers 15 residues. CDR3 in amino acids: CASSFVSSGLGEQFF. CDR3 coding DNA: TGTGCCAGCAGCTTTGTGTCTAGCGGTTTGGGTGAGCAGTTCTTC.

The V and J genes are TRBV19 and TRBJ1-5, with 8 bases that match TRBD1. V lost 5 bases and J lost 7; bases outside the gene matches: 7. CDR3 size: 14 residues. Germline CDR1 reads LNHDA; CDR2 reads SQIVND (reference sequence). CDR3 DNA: TGTGCCAGTAGTGACATACAGGGGGGGCAGCCCCAGCATTTT. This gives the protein CASSDIQGGQPQHF.

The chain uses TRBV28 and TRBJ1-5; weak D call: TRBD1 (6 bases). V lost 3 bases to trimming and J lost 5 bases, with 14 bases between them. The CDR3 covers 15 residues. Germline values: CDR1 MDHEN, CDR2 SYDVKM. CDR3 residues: CASSFQRQVDQPQHF. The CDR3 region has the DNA TGTGCCAGCAGTTTCCAGCGACAGGTGGATCAGCCCCAGCATTTT.

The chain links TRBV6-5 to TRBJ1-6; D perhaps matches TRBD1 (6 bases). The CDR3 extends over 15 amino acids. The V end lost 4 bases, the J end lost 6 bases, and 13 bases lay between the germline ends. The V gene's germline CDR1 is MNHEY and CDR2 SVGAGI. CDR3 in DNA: TGTGCCAGCAGTTCAACGGGGGGCCTTAATTCACCCCTCCACTTT. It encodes CASSSTGGLNSPLHF.

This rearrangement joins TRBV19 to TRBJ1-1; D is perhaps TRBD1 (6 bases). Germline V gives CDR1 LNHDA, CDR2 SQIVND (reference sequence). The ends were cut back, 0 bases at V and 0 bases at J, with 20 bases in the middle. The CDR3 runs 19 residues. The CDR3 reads CASSIDGAGGQLMNTEAFF. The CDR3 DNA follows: TGTGCCAGTAGTATAGATGGAGCTGGAGGACAGCTTATGAACACTGAAGCTTTCTTT.

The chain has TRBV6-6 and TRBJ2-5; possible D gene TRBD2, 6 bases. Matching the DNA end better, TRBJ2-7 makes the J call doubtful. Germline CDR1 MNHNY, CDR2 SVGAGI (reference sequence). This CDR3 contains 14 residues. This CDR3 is CASSYSRDFTEQYF. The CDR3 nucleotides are TGTGCCAGCAGTTACTCACGGGACTTTACCGAGCAGTACTTC.

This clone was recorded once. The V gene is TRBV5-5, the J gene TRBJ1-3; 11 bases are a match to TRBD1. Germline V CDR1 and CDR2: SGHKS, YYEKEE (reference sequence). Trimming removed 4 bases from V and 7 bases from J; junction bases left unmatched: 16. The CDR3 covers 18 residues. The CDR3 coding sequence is TGTGCCAGCAGCGTTGGCTTAAGCGACGGGACAGGGGGGAACACCATATATTTT. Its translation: CASSVGLSDGTGGNTIYF.

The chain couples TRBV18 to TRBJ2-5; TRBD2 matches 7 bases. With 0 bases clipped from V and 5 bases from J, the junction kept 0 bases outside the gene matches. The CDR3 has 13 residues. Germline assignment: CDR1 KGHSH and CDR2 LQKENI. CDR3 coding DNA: TGTGCCAGCTCACCACCCGGGAGGGAGACCCAGTACTTC. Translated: CASSPPGRETQYF. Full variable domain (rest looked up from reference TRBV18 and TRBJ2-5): NAGVMQNPRHLVRRRGQEARLRCSPMKGHSHVYWYRQLPEEGLKFMVYLQKENIIDESGMPKERFSAEFPKEGPSILRIQQVVRGDSAAYFCASSPPGRETQYFGPGTRLLVL.

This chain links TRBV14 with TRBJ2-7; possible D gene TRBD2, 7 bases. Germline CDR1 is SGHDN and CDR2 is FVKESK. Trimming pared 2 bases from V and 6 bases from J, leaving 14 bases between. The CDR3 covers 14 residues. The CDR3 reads CASSQPGGGSEQYF. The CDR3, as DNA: TGTGCCAGCAGCCAACCCGGGGGCGGGAGCGAGCAGTACTTC. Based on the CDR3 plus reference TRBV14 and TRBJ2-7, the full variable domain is EAGVTQFPSHSVIEKGQTVTLRCDPISGHDNLYWYRRVMGKEIKFLLHFVKESKQDESGMPNNRFLAERTGGTYSTLKVQPAELEDSGVYFCASSQPGGGSEQYFGPGTRLTVT.

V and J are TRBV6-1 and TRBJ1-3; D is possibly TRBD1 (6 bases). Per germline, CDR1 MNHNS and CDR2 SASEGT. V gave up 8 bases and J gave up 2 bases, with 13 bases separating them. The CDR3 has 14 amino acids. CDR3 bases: TGTGCCAGCTCCACTACAGGGCCTGGAAACACCATATATTTT. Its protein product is CASSTTGPGNTIYF.

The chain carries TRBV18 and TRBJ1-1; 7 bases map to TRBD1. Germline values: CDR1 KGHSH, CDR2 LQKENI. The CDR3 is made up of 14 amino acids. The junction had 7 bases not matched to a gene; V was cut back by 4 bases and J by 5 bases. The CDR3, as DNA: TGTGCCAGCTCACGCGAACAGGGGATGACTGAAGCTTTCTTT. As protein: CASSREQGMTEAFF. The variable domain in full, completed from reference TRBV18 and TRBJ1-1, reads NAGVMQNPRHLVRRRGQEARLRCSPMKGHSHVYWYRQLPEEGLKFMVYLQKENIIDESGMPKERFSAEFPKEGPSILRIQQVVRGDSAAYFCASSREQGMTEAFFGQGTRLTVV.

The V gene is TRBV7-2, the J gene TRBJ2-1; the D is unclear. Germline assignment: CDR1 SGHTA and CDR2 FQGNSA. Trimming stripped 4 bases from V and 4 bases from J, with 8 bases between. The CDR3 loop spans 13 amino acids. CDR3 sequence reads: CASSSQEYNEQFF. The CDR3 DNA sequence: TGTGCCAGCAGCTCGCAGGAGTACAATGAGCAGTTCTTC.

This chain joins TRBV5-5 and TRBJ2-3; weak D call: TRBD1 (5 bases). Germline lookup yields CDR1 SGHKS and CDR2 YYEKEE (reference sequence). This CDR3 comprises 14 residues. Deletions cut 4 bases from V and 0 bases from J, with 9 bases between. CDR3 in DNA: TGTGCCAGCAGCGGGGCAGGGAGCACAGATACGCAGTATTTT. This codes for CASSGAGSTDTQYF.

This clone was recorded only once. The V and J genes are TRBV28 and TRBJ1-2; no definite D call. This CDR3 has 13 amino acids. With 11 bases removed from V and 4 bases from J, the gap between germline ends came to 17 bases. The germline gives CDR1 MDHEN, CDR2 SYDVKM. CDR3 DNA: TGTGCCTCCTGGTCCCGGGTTCCCTATGGCTACACCTTC. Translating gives CASWSRVPYGYTF.

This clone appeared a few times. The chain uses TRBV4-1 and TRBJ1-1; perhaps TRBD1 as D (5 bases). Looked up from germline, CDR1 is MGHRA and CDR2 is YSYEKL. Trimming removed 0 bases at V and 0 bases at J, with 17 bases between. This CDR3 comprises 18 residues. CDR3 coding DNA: TGCGCCAGCAGCCAAGACCCTATGCTACAGGTGATGAACACTGAAGCTTTCTTT. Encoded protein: CASSQDPMLQVMNTEAFF.

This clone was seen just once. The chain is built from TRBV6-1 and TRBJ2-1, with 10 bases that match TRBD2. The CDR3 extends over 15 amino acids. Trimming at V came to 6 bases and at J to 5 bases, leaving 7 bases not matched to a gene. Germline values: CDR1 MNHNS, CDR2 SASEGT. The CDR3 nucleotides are TGTGCCAGCAGAGCGAGCGGGAGGGTGAACAATGAGCAGTTCTTC. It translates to CASRASGRVNNEQFF.

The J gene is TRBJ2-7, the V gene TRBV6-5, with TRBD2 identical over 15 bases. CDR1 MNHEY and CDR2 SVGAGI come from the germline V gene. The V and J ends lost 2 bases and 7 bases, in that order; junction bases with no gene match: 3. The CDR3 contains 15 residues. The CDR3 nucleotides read TGTGCCAGCAGTTACGAGGGACTAGCGGGAGGAGAGCAGTACTTC. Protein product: CASSYEGLAGGEQYF.